This T cell receptor (beta chain) was sequenced in a study of T cell responses to AZD1222 COVID-19 vaccine. Findings of the study overall: Baseline seropositivity characterized only a handful of AZD1222 recipients. Researchers report vaccine-associated CD4 TCRs spanning spike, with dominance at 160-218 and 743-854. It should be noted that donors were predominantly white British and more often female, and clonal diversity was possibly underestimated.

The method was immunoSEQ multiplex PCR; TCRdb's version includes in-frame clones alone and lacks a portion of them. Its table lists over 120,000 clones. A remark on this clone: The target antigen is unknown.

Trimming pared 5 bases from V and 1 base from J, leaving 17 bases between. Germline lookup yields CDR1 LNHDA and CDR2 SQIVND (reference sequence). The CDR3 has 16 amino acids. The V and J genes are TRBV19 and TRBJ1-2, with D possibly being TRBD1 (5 bases). This TCR came from an adult in good health. The source material was peripheral blood. Written as DNA, the CDR3 is TGTGCCAGTAGTCCGGGGGACGATCGAATTAACTATGGCTACACCTTC. It translates to CASSPGDDRINYGYTF.